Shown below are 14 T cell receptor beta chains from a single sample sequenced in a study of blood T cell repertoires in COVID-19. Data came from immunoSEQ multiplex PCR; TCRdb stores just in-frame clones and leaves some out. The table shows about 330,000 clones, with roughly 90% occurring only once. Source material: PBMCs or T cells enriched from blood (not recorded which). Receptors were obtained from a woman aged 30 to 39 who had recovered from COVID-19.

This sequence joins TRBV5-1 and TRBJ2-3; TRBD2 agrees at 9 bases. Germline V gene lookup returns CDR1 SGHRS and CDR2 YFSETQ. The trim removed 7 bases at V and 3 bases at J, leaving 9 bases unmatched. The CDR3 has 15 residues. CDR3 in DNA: TGCGCCAGCTCCAGCGGGGGGTTCGGTACAGATACGCAGTATTTT. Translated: CASSSGGFGTDTQYF.

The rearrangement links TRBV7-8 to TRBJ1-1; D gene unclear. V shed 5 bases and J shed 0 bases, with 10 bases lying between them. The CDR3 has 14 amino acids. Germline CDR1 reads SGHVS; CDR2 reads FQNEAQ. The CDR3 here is CASSPATMNTEAFF. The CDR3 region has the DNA TGTGCCAGCAGCCCAGCGACAATGAACACTGAAGCTTTCTTT.

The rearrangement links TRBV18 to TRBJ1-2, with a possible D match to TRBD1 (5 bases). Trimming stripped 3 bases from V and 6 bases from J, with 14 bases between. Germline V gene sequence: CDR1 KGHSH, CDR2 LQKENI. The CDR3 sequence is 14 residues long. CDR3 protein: CASSPGGGVDGYTF. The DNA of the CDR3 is TGTGCCAGCTCACCCGGGGGGGGAGTTGATGGCTACACCTTC.

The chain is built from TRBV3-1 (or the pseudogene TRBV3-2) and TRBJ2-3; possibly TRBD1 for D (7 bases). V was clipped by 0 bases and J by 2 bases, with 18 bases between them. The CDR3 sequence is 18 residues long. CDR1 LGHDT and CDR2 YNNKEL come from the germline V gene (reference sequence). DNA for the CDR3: TGTGCCAGCAGCCAAGATCGTGGAGGGGGCAGGTCCACAGATACGCAGTATTTT. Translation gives CASSQDRGGGRSTDTQYF.

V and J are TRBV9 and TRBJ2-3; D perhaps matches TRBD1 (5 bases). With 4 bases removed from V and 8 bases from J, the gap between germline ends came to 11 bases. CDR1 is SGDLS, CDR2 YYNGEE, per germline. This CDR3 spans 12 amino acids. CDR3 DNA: TGTGCCAGCAGCCCCGAGCAGGGTACGCAGTATTTT. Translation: CASSPEQGTQYF.

CDR3: CASRTTGRGNQPQHF. DNA for the CDR3: TGTGCCAGTAGAACGACAGGGAGAGGTAATCAGCCCCAGCATTTT. The chain uses TRBV19 and TRBJ1-5; 7 bases line up with TRBD1. The CDR3 has 15 residues. V was clipped by 6 bases and J by 4 bases; unmatched bases: 9. Germline V lookup: CDR1 LNHDA, CDR2 SQIVND (reference sequence).

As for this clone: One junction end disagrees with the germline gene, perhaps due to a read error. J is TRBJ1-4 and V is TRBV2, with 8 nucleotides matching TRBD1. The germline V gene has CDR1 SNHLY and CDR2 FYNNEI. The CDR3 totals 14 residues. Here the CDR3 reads CASNEQGGNEKLFF. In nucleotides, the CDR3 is TGTGCCAGCAATGAACAGGGGGGAAATGAAAAACTGTTTTTT.

The CDR3 loop reads CASSFGTDPTETQYF. The CDR3 DNA reads as TGTGCCAGCAGCTTCGGGACAGATCCCACCGAGACCCAGTACTTC. V gene TRBV5-4 combines with J gene TRBJ2-5; 7 nucleotides agree with TRBD1. Germline V gene sequence: CDR1 SGHNT, CDR2 YYREEE (reference sequence). The CDR3 is 15 amino acids. Unmatched junction bases numbered 9, after V lost 2 bases and J lost 5 bases.

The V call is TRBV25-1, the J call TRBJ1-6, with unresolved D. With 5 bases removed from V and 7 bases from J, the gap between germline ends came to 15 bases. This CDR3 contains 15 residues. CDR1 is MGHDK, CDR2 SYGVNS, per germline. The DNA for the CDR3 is TGTGCCAGCAGTTACACCGGGATAAACAATTCACCCCTCCACTTT. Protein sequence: CASSYTGINNSPLHF.

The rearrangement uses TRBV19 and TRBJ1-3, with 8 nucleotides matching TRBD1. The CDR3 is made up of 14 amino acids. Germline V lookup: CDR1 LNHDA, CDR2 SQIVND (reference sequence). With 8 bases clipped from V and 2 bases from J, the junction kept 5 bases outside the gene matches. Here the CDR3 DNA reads TGTGCCAGTCGGACAGGGTCTACTGGAAACACCATATATTTT. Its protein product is CASRTGSTGNTIYF.

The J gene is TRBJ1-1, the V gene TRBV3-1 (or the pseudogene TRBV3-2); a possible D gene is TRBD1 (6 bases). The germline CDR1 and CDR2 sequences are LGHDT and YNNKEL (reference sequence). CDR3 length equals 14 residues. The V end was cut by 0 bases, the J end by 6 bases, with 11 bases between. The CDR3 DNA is TGTGCCAGCAGCCAAGATCTAGCAGGGGCTGAAGCTTTCTTT. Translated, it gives CASSQDLAGAEAFF.

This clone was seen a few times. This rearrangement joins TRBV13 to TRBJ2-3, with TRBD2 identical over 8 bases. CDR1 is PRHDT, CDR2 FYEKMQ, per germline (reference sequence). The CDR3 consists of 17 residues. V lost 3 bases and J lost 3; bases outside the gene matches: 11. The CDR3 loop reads CASSFPPPAGDTDTQYF. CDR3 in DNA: TGTGCCAGCAGCTTCCCCCCCCCAGCGGGGGATACAGATACGCAGTATTTT.

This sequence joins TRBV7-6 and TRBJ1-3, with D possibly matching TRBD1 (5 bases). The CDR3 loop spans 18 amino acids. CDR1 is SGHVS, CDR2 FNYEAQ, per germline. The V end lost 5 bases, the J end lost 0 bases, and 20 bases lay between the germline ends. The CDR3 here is CASSPSGGGASSGNTIYF. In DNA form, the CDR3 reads TGTGCCAGCAGCCCTTCCGGCGGTGGGGCGAGCTCTGGAAACACCATATATTTT.

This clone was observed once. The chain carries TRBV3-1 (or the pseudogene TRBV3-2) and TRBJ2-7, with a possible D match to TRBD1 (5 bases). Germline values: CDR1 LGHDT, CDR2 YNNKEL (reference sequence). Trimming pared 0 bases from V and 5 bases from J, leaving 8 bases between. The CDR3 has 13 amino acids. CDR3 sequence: CASSQDVGHEQYF. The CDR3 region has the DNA TGTGCCAGCAGCCAAGATGTGGGGCACGAGCAGTACTTC.